This TCR beta chain was profiled in a study of OX40 agonist ivuxolimab in advanced cancers. Study-level background: Ivuxolimab was administered intravenously to patients at 0.01 to 10 mg/kg every 2 weeks.

Trimming shortened V by 2 bases and J by 2 bases, and 10 bases separated the two germline ends. CDR3 length: 15 amino acids. Germline values: CDR1 MNHEY, CDR2 SVGAGI. The data were produced by immunoSEQ multiplex PCR, yet TCRdb's version contains in-frame clones alone and is incomplete. The table lists around 72,000 clones, around 84% of them singletons. This clone was recorded a few times. Antigen: not known. Notes on the study in general: A proportion of nonresponders additionally exhibited low normalized T-cell clonal expansion.

This TCR came from an adult with an advanced solid tumor such as melanoma, head and neck, liver or kidney cancer. This sequence joins TRBV6-5 and TRBJ1-5; no reliable D call. Sequencing was performed on CD4+ or CD8+ T cells sorted from blood, taken in a trial of the OX40 agonist ivuxolimab. The CDR3 DNA is TGTGCCAGCAGTTACAGGGAAGATGGCAATCAGCCCCAGCATTTT. As protein: CASSYREDGNQPQHF.